This T cell receptor (beta chain) derives from a study of PD-1 blockade in classical Hodgkin lymphoma. Across the study: Nivolumab 3 mg/kg was given intravenously every 2 weeks.

The time point denotes: cycle 4 day 1 (C4D1), after five to seven weeks of nivolumab. Each and every patient relapsed after autologous stem cell transplantation, and patients got differing brentuximab vedotin exposure. The CDR3 runs to 13 residues. V gave up 3 bases and J gave up 4 bases, with 7 bases separating them. Germline V gene data show CDR1 as SGHAT and CDR2 as FQNNGV. Profiling relied on immunoSEQ multiplex PCR, and the TCRdb table lists in-frame clones only, not all of them. The data show some 110,000 clones, 89% seen once. The genes are TRBV11-2 and TRBJ2-1, with D maybe TRBD1 (5 bases). Sequencing was performed on peripheral blood mononuclear cells (PBMCs), taken before the fourth cycle of nivolumab. The source is a human donor with classical Hodgkin lymphoma. CDR3 loop: CASSFTGYNEQFF. The CDR3 DNA reads TGTGCCAGCAGCTTTACAGGTTACAATGAGCAGTTCTTC.